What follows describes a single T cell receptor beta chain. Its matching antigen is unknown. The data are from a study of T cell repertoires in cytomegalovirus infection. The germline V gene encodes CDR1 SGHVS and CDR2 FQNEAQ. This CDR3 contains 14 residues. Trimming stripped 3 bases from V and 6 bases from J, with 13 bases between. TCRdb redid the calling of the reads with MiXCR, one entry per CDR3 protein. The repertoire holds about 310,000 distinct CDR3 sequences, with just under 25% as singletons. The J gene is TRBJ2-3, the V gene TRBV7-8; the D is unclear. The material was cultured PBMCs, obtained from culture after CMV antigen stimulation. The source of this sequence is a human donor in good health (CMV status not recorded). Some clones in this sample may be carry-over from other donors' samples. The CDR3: CASSFRQATDTQYF. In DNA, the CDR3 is TGTGCCAGCAGCTTCCGGCAGGCGACCGATACGCAGTATTTT.